These 24 T cell receptor beta chains were sequenced from one sample in a study of naive and memory T cell subsets. Ligated cDNA underwent four rounds of PCR with nested alpha and beta constant region primers and SP2. MiXCR, run by TCRdb on the 5' RACE reads, gives a single entry per CDR3 protein. The sample consists of roughly 56,000 distinct CDR3 sequences, about 7% of them appearing once. An oligonucleotide containing a UMI was ligated to the 3' end of TCR cDNA. The receptor source for this set is a male donor in good health.

This chain connects TRBV6-5 to TRBJ1-2; a possible D gene is TRBD1 (6 bases). Trimming removed 0 bases from V and 1 base from J, with 9 bases in between. CDR3 length equals 15 residues. Germline CDR1 is MNHEY and CDR2 is SVGAGI. The CDR3 loop reads CASSYSGGFNYGYTF. CDR3 DNA: TGTGCCAGCAGTTACTCAGGGGGTTTTAACTATGGCTACACCTTC.

This clonotype was found many times. V is TRBV29-1 and J is TRBJ1-3, with TRBD1 as a possible D gene (5 bases). The V gene lost 0 bases and the J gene lost 0 bases, with 12 bases spanning the gap. CDR3 length equals 16 residues. CDR1 is SQVTM and CDR2 is ANQGSEA in the germline V gene. The CDR3 region is CSVEDWTLFSGNTIYF. CDR3 coding DNA: TGCAGCGTTGAAGACTGGACACTTTTCTCTGGAAACACCATATATTTT.

This clonotype was observed a handful of times. V gene TRBV5-1 combines with J gene TRBJ1-2; 9 nucleotides match TRBD1. CDR3 size: 15 residues. V was clipped by 4 bases and J by 3 bases; unmatched bases: 7. Germline CDR1 is SGHRS and CDR2 is YFSETQ. The CDR3 DNA reads TGCGCCAGCAGCGGCGATGACAGGGGGGACTATGGCTACACCTTC. Amino acids: CASSGDDRGDYGYTF.

The rearrangement uses TRBV19 and TRBJ2-3; 11 nucleotides match TRBD2. This CDR3 is built from 15 residues. V dropped 5 bases and J dropped 3; count of bases not matched to a gene: 4. Germline CDR1 reads LNHDA; CDR2 reads SQIVND (reference sequence). For the CDR3, the DNA is TGTGCCAGTAGTTTTAGCGGGGGGGCGACAGATACGCAGTATTTT. It encodes CASSFSGGATDTQYF.

This clonotype was detected many times. The CDR3 region is CASSQGLAGVYNEQFF. For the CDR3, the DNA is TGTGCCAGCAGCCAAGGGCTAGCAGGGGTCTACAATGAGCAGTTCTTC. The rearrangement joins TRBV3-1 to TRBJ2-1, with D perhaps TRBD1 (6 bases). Germline CDR1 and CDR2: LGHDT and YNNKEL (reference sequence). Trimming pared 1 base from V and 3 bases from J, leaving 13 bases between. There are 16 residues in the CDR3.

The V gene is TRBV10-1, the J gene TRBJ1-1; a weak D match, TRBD1 (6 bases). Trimming shortened V by 4 bases and J by 2 bases, and 23 bases separated the two germline ends. Germline V gene sequence: CDR1 WNHNN, CDR2 SYGVQD (reference sequence). The length of the CDR3 is 18 residues. CDR3 in amino acids: CASSGDRGGRGRNTEAFF. Here the CDR3 DNA reads TGCGCCAGCAGTGGAGATCGGGGCGGTCGGGGGCGAAACACTGAAGCTTTCTTT.

This clonotype has at least ten counts. J is TRBJ2-7 and V is TRBV6-6; no clear D gene. From germline, CDR1 is MNHNY and CDR2 SVGAGI (reference sequence). The CDR3 consists of 13 residues. The ends were cut back, 8 bases at V and 0 bases at J, with 11 bases in the middle. CDR3 DNA sequence: TGTGCCAGCGGAACTACCCCCTCCTACGAGCAGTACTTC. Amino acid sequence: CASGTTPSYEQYF.

This chain connects TRBV27 to TRBJ1-2, with D possibly TRBD1 on 6 matching bases. Trimming left V 6 bases short and J 6 bases short, with 17 bases between. Looked up from germline, CDR1 is MNHEY and CDR2 is SMNVEV (reference sequence). This CDR3 comprises 14 residues. The CDR3 is CASSLTGIRDGYTF. The DNA of the CDR3 is TGTGCCAGCAGCCTCACAGGGATTAGAGATGGCTACACCTTC.

The chain joins TRBV6-2 or TRBV6-3 to TRBJ1-1, with a possible D match to TRBD1 (5 bases). Trimming cost V 4 bases and J 3 bases, with 12 bases left between them. The CDR3 totals 14 residues. Germline lookup yields CDR1 MNHEY and CDR2 SVGEGT. CDR3 in DNA: TGTGCCAGCAGTTTTAATGGGGGATACACTGAAGCTTTCTTT. Translating gives CASSFNGGYTEAFF.

In its sample, this clonotype was seen a few times. The J gene is TRBJ2-7, the V gene TRBV7-9, with D tentatively TRBD1 or TRBD2 (5 bases each). The CDR3 contains 12 residues. From germline, CDR1 is SEHNR and CDR2 FQNEAQ (reference sequence). V was pared by 10 bases and J by 3 bases, with 13 bases between. The CDR3 spells CATRGPNYEQYF. Here the CDR3 DNA reads TGTGCCACCCGGGGACCAAACTACGAGCAGTACTTC.

The V and J genes are TRBV29-1 and TRBJ2-5, with D possibly being TRBD2 (5 bases). CDR1 and CDR2 from the germline V gene are SQVTM and ANQGSEA. With 1 base removed from V and 4 bases from J, the gap between germline ends came to 10 bases. There are 13 residues in the CDR3. CDR3 sequence: CSVEAAGAETQYF. As DNA, the CDR3 is TGCAGCGTTGAAGCGGCGGGCGCAGAGACCCAGTACTTC.

The V and J genes are TRBV27 and TRBJ1-3; D is ambiguous. The CDR3 totals 17 residues. Germline CDR1 is MNHEY and CDR2 is SMNVEV (reference sequence). Trimming stripped 5 bases from V and 4 bases from J, with 21 bases between. The CDR3 loop reads CASSALQGSAPGNTIYF. CDR3 nucleotides: TGTGCCAGCAGTGCCTTACAAGGGAGCGCCCCCGGAAACACCATATATTTT.

The rearrangement links TRBV20-1 to TRBJ2-1, with a possible D match to TRBD2 (5 bases). CDR3 size: 14 residues. Germline assignment: CDR1 DFQATT and CDR2 SNEGSKA (reference sequence). Trimming removed 1 base from V and 3 bases from J, with 10 bases in between. DNA for the CDR3: TGCAGTGCTAGAGTGGAGCGGAGCTACAATGAGCAGTTCTTC. It is translated as CSARVERSYNEQFF.

This clonotype was counted only a few times. The rearrangement links TRBV6-6 to TRBJ2-5; D is possibly TRBD2 (6 bases). The CDR3 extends over 15 amino acids. The V end was cut by 7 bases, the J end by 2 bases, with 17 bases between. Germline assignment: CDR1 MNHNY and CDR2 SVGAGI (reference sequence). CDR3 nucleotides: TGTGCCAGCAATCCCCGGGACTCGGGGCAAGAGACCCAGTACTTC. This codes for CASNPRDSGQETQYF.

This rearrangement joins TRBV2 to TRBJ2-7; D ambiguous. CDR3 size: 12 residues. The V and J ends lost 8 bases and 2 bases respectively, with 10 bases between them. CDR1 is SNHLY and CDR2 is FYNNEI in the germline V gene. In DNA, the CDR3 is TGTGCCAGCGCCTCGGTCACCTACGAGCAGTACTTC. As protein: CASASVTYEQYF.

There are a few counts of this clonotype. This chain links TRBV10-3 with TRBJ2-1, with TRBD2 as a possible D gene (5 bases). Germline V CDR1 and CDR2: ENHRY, SYGVKD. The CDR3 is 13 residues long. V lost 3 bases to trimming and J lost 5 bases, with 8 bases between them. CDR3 nucleotides: TGTGCCATCAGTGAACGGGGAAACAATGAGCAGTTCTTC. It specifies CAISERGNNEQFF.

This clonotype was seen a few times. This sequence joins TRBV19 and TRBJ2-1; D ambiguous. The germline gives CDR1 LNHDA, CDR2 SQIVND (reference sequence). Trimming stripped 3 bases from V and 1 base from J, with 4 bases between. The CDR3 runs to 13 residues. CDR3 in amino acids: CASSMMSYNEQFF. The CDR3 nucleotides are TGTGCCAGTAGTATGATGTCCTACAATGAGCAGTTCTTC. Full variable domain (rest looked up from reference TRBV19 and TRBJ2-1): DGGITQSPKYLFRKEGQNVTLSCEQNLNHDAMYWYRQDPGQGLRLIYYSQIVNDFQKGDIAEGYSVSREKKESFPLTVTSAQKNPTAFYLCASSMMSYNEQFFGPGTRLTVL.

The chain employs TRBV20-1 and TRBJ2-5; TRBD2 might be the D (6 bases). This CDR3 contains 14 residues. From germline, CDR1 is DFQATT and CDR2 SNEGSKA (reference sequence). V lost 5 bases, J lost 1 base, and 14 bases lay in between. The CDR3 loop reads CSAPKSGRQETQYF. DNA of the CDR3: TGCAGTGCTCCTAAGAGCGGGCGCCAAGAGACCCAGTACTTC.

This rearrangement joins TRBV5-1 to TRBJ1-3; D unresolved. This CDR3 comprises 14 residues. Germline V lookup: CDR1 SGHRS, CDR2 YFSETQ. Deletions cut 3 bases from V and 2 bases from J, with 9 bases between. The CDR3 sequence: CASSSMPAGNTIYF. The CDR3, as DNA: TGCGCCAGCAGCTCCATGCCCGCTGGAAACACCATATATTTT.

This clonotype was seen repeatedly, ten times or more. The CDR3 DNA is TGCAGTGCTAGAGATCGACTAGCGGGAGCGGGAGAGCAGTACTTC. It specifies CSARDRLAGAGEQYF. The gene calls are TRBV20-1 and TRBJ2-7; 12 bases line up with TRBD2. The CDR3 length is 15 residues. J gave up 7 bases and V 0 bases, and 7 bases lay outside the gene matches. Germline CDR1 and CDR2: DFQATT and SNEGSKA (reference sequence).

In its sample, this clonotype was seen many times. The chain uses TRBV27 and TRBJ1-6; a possible D gene is TRBD1 (5 bases). Trimming took off 3 bases at V and 7 bases at J, with 10 bases between the two ends. This CDR3 is built from 14 residues. Germline V gene lookup returns CDR1 MNHEY and CDR2 SMNVEV (reference sequence). The CDR3 DNA reads TGTGCCAGCAGTTTTCAGAGACAGAATTCACCCCTCCACTTT. This sequence encodes CASSFQRQNSPLHF.

This clonotype was seen repeatedly, ten times or more. The V call is TRBV9, the J call TRBJ1-3; D possibly corresponds to TRBD1 (5 bases). The V and J ends lost 4 bases and 0 bases respectively, with 17 bases between them. This CDR3 contains 17 residues. From germline, CDR1 is SGDLS and CDR2 YYNGEE. The CDR3 nucleotides read TGTGCCAGCAGCCCCCGACAGATAGAGGACTCTGGAAACACCATATATTTT. Protein: CASSPRQIEDSGNTIYF.

The sample holds many counts of this clonotype. The V gene is TRBV12-3 or TRBV12-4, the J gene TRBJ1-2; 7 nucleotides align to TRBD1. The CDR3 has 13 residues. V trimming: 3 bases; J trimming: 4 bases; junction bases outside the gene matches: 2. The DNA of the CDR3 is TGTGCCAGCAGTTTGCGGGACAGCTATGGCTACACCTTC. This sequence encodes CASSLRDSYGYTF.

This clonotype was seen repeatedly, ten times or more. The gene calls are TRBV5-5 and TRBJ2-7; 7 positions agree with TRBD1. The germline CDR1 and CDR2 sequences are SGHKS and YYEKEE (reference sequence). This CDR3 is 15 amino acids long. V trimming: 4 bases; J trimming: 1 base; junction bases outside the gene matches: 8. The CDR3 region has the DNA TGTGCCAGCAGCCCAACCGGGACAGCGTCCTACGAGCAGTACTTC. It is translated as CASSPTGTASYEQYF.